This TCR beta chain was retrieved from a study of PD-L1 blockade in urothelial cancer. On the study more broadly: Blood samples contained a median 141,255 T cells.

TCRdb's table, derived via immunoSEQ multiplex PCR, lists solely in-frame clones and lacks some. The table has approximately 58,000 clones, around 80% seen once. CDR1 is SGHVS, CDR2 FNYEAQ, per germline. Trimming at V came to 5 bases and at J to 6 bases, leaving 12 bases not matched to a gene. CDR3 length: 15 residues. This clone occurred a few times. This specimen consisted of PBMCs, obtained around atezolizumab (anti-PD-L1) treatment. The receptor was isolated from a man between 65 and 85 years old with urothelial cancer. The chain uses TRBV7-6 and TRBJ2-5, with 7 bases identical to TRBD1. The DNA of the CDR3 is TGTGCCAGCAGCCTAGACGAGGGGGCCAGGCAGACCCAGTACTTC. This encodes CASSLDEGARQTQYF.